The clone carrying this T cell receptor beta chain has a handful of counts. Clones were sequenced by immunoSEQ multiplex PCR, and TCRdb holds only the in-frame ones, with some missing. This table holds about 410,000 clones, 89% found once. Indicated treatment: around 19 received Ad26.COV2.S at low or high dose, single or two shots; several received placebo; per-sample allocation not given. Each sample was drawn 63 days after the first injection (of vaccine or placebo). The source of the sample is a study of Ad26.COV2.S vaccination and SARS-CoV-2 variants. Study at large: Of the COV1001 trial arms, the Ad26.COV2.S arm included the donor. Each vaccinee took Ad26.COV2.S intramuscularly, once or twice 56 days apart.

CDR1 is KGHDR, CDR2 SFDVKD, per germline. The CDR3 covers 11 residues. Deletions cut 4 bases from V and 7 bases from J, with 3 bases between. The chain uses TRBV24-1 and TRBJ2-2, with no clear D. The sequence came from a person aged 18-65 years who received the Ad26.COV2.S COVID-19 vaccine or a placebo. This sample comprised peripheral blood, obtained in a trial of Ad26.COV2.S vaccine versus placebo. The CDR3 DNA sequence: TGTGCCACCAGTGAATTCGGGGAGCTGTTTTTT. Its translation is CATSEFGELFF.